This T cell receptor (beta chain) was sequenced during a study of cytomegalovirus exposure and HLA in healthy donors. Amplification used 60 Vbeta primers and 13 Jbeta primers. Libraries were prepared by immunoSEQ multiplex PCR; TCRdb keeps only in-frame clonotypes and omits some of them. This table holds 150,000 to 200,000 clones, about four fifths found once. Looked up from germline, CDR1 is MNHEY and CDR2 is SVGAGI. Trimming removed 7 bases from V and 6 bases from J, with 15 bases in between. This CDR3 has 14 residues. Points on this clone: Its antigen is not identified.

Study observations and caveats: Earlier analysis found most TCR beta V segments productive about 90% or about 30% of the time.

This sequence was found in a male donor in good health and CMV-seropositive. The chain combines TRBV6-5 with TRBJ2-2; no firm D call. The sequencing sample was made of PBMCs. This CDR3 reads CASKNASPSGELFF. The CDR3 coding sequence is TGTGCCAGCAAAAACGCGAGCCCTTCCGGGGAGCTGTTTTTT.